Each of the 6 T cell receptor beta chains below was sequenced from the same sample in a study of PD-1 blockade in mismatch repair-deficient tumors. Profiled with immunoSEQ multiplex PCR; TCRdb holds only in-frame clones, not every one. The data show more than 50,000 clones, roughly 88% seen once. Sequencing was performed on peripheral blood, taken 52 weeks after starting pembrolizumab. The origin of the receptors is an adult with mismatch repair-deficient cancer.

This chain joins TRBV27 and TRBJ2-1; 7 bases are a match to TRBD2. Losses at the gene ends were 3 bases for V and 6 bases for J; bases not matched to a gene: 8. Germline V gene data show CDR1 as MNHEY and CDR2 as SMNVEV (reference sequence). This CDR3 has 15 residues. The chain's CDR3 is CASSFGGGPFNEQFF. The CDR3 DNA reads TGTGCCAGCAGTTTTGGGGGAGGGCCTTTCAATGAGCAGTTCTTC.

The genes are TRBV6-1 and TRBJ1-2; the D gene is possibly TRBD1 (5 bases). The CDR3 is made up of 14 amino acids. Germline V lookup: CDR1 MNHNS, CDR2 SASEGT. V lost 6 bases to trimming and J lost 8 bases, with 19 bases between them. This CDR3 reads CASRTRDGFGGYTF. The CDR3 DNA reads TGTGCCAGCAGAACCCGGGACGGCTTCGGAGGCTACACCTTC.

J is TRBJ2-1 and V is TRBV5-1, with D perhaps TRBD1 or TRBD2 (6 bases each). V was clipped by 4 bases and J by 0 bases, with 17 bases between them. Germline V gives CDR1 SGHRS, CDR2 YFSETQ. The CDR3 is 17 residues long. CDR3 in DNA: TGCGCCAGCAGCCCTGTAGGGGGGTCGAGCTCCTACAATGAGCAGTTCTTC. It codes for CASSPVGGSSSYNEQFF.

This sequence joins TRBV5-1 and TRBJ2-7; 12 bases map to TRBD2. Unmatched junction bases numbered 6, after V lost 4 bases and J lost 1 base. Germline CDR1 SGHRS, CDR2 YFSETQ. The CDR3 loop spans 16 amino acids. In DNA, the CDR3 is TGCGCCAGCAGCGTTCTAGCGGGAGGGCTTTCCTACGAGCAGTACTTC. It specifies CASSVLAGGLSYEQYF.

V and J are TRBV7-8 and TRBJ2-1; unclear D gene. The length of the CDR3 is 17 residues. The V end was cut by 5 bases, the J end by 3 bases, with 20 bases between. The germline CDR1 and CDR2 sequences are SGHVS and FQNEAQ. CDR3 bases: TGTGCCAGCAGCCAACTAATAGTGGCCCCCCTCTACAATGAGCAGTTCTTC. It yields the protein CASSQLIVAPLYNEQFF. Full variable domain (outside the CDR3, taken from reference TRBV7-8 and TRBJ2-1): GAGVSQSPRYKVAKRGQDVALRCDPISGHVSLFWYQQALGQGPEFLTYFQNEAQLDKSGLPSDRFFAERPEGSVSTLKIQRTQQEDSAVYLCASSQLIVAPLYNEQFFGPGTRLTVL.

This clone was detected a few times. The V call is TRBV10-3, the J call TRBJ2-7, with 10 bases aligning to TRBD1. The junction had 6 bases not matched to a gene; V was cut back by 6 bases and J by 4 bases. Germline CDR1 and CDR2: ENHRY and SYGVKD. The CDR3 extends over 14 amino acids. CDR3 loop: CAIRKQDRGYEQYF. CDR3 nucleotide sequence: TGTGCCATCAGAAAACAGGACAGGGGGTACGAGCAGTACTTC.